This record looks at one T cell receptor (beta chain) sequence and its context. Its antigen remains undetermined. Per-base quality was not reported, and no clone a single base away is much larger than it. Separate from the roughly 650-subject first cohort, the validation cohort of 90 to 150 subjects was the group to which the donors belonged. These data belong to a study of cytomegalovirus exposure and HLA in healthy donors (dated by TCRdb to between 2016 and 2019). Study-wide context: According to a later analysis, one platform produced both the roughly 120 validation repertoires and the 670 or so repertoires of the first cohort. To predict cytomegalovirus infection status, the study brought together high-throughput TCR immunosequencing, statistical association of individual TCRs with disease status, and machine learning. The study aimed to test whether signatures of past pathogen exposure could be identified by cataloging public T cell receptors. Along with the 666-subject first cohort, a separate validation cohort of 120 different subjects was used. What the research found in general, with its limitations: In vitro tests confirmed that three of the cytomegalovirus-associated TCR beta chains recognize cytomegalovirus antigens. The validation cohort had no HLA typing available for a later analysis, so co-occurrence within that cohort was assessed over all 120 or so repertoires. The authors suggested that the approach could potentially be generalized to other disease states and immunological phenotypes. The study listed over 150 TCR beta chains as associated with cytomegalovirus. A later analysis found that TCRs clustered in the first cohort also tended to co-occur in the roughly 110 validation repertoires, with about 94% of cluster scores above 0. Most TCR sequences were seen in very few donors, while some public TCRs were found in many individuals. In both the original and validation cohorts, the classifier was reported to diagnose cytomegalovirus status with high specificity and sensitivity.

The library was made by the immunoSEQ multiplex PCR assay. The study's own analysis went as follows. A statistical classification framework was developed to diagnose cytomegalovirus status using the catalog of TCR beta chain sequences. TCRdb provides this immuneACCESS table in a form limited to in-frame rearrangements. Some clones are lacking; in checked studies, under half of them reflect an unresolved V gene, and why the rest are absent is not known. Clonal size and the V and J genes are those of that table, whereas D and trimming came from the DNA. The sample table records 150,000 to 180,000 clones; about 86% of these occur just once. The top ten hold approximately 2% of the sample. The germline V end is reduced by 0 bases and the J end by 10 bases; junction bases left unmatched: 3. From its cysteine to its phenylalanine, the CDR3 spans 12 amino acids. The retained sequence is limited to the CDR3, 36 bases, with the frame set at the first base. From a lookup of the germline V gene (reference sequence), CDR1 and CDR2 are GTSNPN and SVGIG.

Sample: PBMCs. This receptor chain uses TRBV30 and TRBJ2-1; 7 junctional bases match TRBD2. This clonotype was sampled from a human donor in good health. CDR3 reads: CAWSVDSGEQFF. The DNA reads TGTGCCTGGAGTGTAGATAGCGGGGAGCAGTTCTTC.